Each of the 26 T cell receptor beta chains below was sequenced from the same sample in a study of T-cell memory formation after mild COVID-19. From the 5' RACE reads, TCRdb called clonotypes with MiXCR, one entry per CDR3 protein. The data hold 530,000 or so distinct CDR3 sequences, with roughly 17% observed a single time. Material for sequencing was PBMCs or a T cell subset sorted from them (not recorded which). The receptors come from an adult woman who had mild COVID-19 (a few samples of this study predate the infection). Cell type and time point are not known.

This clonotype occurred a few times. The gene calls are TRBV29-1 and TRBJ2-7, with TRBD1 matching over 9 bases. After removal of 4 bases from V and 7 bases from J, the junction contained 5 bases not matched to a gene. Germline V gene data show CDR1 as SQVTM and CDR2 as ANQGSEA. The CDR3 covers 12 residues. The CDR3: CSVGTGDREQYF. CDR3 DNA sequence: TGCAGCGTTGGGACAGGGGATCGGGAGCAGTACTTC.

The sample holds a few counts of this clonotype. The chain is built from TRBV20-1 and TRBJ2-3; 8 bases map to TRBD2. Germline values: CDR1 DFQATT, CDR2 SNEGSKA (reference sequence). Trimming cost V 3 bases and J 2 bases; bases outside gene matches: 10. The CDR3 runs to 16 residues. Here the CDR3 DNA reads TGCAGTGCTAGGTCCGGCATAGCGGGATACACAGATACGCAGTATTTT. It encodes CSARSGIAGYTDTQYF.

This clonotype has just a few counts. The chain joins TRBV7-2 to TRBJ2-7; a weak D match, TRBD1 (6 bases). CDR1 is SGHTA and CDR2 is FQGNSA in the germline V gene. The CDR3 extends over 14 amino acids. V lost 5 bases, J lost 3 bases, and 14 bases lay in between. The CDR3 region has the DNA TGTGCCAGCAGCCCCCACGGGACAAACTACGAGCAGTACTTC. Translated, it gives CASSPHGTNYEQYF.

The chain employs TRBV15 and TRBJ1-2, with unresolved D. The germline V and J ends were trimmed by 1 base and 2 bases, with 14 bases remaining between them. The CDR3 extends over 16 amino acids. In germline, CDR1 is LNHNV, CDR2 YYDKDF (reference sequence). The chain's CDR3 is CATSRGAGRRNYGYTF. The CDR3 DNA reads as TGTGCCACCAGCAGAGGGGCCGGACGGAGAAACTATGGCTACACCTTC.

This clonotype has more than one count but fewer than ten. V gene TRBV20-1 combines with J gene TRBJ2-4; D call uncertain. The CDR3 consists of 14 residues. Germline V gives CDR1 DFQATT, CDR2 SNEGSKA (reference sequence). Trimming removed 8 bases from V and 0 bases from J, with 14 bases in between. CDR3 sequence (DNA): TGCAGTCTCCACCGAGGTCTAGCCAAAAACATTCAGTACTTC. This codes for CSLHRGLAKNIQYF.

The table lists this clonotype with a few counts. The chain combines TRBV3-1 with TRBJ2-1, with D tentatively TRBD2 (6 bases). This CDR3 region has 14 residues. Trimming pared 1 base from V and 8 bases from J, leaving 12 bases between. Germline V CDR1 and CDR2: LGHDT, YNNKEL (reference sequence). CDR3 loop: CASSQAEGRDEQFF. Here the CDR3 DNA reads TGTGCCAGCAGCCAAGCGGAGGGGCGAGATGAGCAGTTCTTC.

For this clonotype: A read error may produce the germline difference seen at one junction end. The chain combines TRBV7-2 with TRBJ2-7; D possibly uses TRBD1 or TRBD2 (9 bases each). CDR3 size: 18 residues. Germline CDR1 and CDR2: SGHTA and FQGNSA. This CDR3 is CASSLAGISGQGPPEQYF. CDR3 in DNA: TGTGCCAGCAGCCTAGCGGGGATTAGCGGACAGGGGCCTCCCGAGCAGTACTTC.

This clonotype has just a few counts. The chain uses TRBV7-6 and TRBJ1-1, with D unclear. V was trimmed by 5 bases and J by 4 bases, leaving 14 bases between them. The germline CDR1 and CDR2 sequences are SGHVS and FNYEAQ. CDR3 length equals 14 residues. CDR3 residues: CASSVNPGGTEAFF. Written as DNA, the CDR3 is TGTGCCAGCAGCGTGAACCCGGGAGGCACTGAAGCTTTCTTT. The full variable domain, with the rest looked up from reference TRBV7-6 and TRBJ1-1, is GAGVSQSPRYKVTKRGQDVALRCDPISGHVSLYWYRQALGQGPEFLTYFNYEAQQDKSGLPNDRFSAERPEGSISTLTIQRTEQRDSAMYRCASSVNPGGTEAFFGQGTRLTVV.

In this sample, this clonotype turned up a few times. The CDR3 is CATHAGPGRTINEQFF. In nucleotides, the CDR3 is TGTGCCACCCACGCAGGGCCGGGACGTACCATCAATGAGCAGTTCTTC. This sequence joins TRBV6-2 or TRBV6-3 and TRBJ2-1; either TRBD1 or TRBD2 may supply D (5 bases each). This CDR3 has 16 residues. Looked up from germline, CDR1 is MNHEY and CDR2 is SVGEGT. Trimming stripped 10 bases from V and 6 bases from J, with 25 bases between.

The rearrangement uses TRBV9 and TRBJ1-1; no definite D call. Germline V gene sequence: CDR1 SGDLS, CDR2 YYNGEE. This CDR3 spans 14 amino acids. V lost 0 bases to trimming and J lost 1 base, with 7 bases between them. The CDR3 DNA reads TGTGCCAGCAGCGTAGCTCCAGGGAACACTGAAGCTTTCTTT. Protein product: CASSVAPGNTEAFF.

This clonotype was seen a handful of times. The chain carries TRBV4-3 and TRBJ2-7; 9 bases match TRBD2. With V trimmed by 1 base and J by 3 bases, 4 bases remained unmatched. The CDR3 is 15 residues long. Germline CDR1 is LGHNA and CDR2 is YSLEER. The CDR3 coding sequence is TGCGCCAGCAGCCAAGGGCGGGAGGGCCTCTACGAGCAGTACTTC. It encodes CASSQGREGLYEQYF.

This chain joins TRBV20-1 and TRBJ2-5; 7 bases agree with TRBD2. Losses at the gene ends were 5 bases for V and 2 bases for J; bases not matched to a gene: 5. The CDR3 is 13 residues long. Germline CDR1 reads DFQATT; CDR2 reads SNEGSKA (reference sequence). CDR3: CSAQSGAQETQYF. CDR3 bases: TGCAGTGCTCAGAGCGGGGCTCAAGAGACCCAGTACTTC.

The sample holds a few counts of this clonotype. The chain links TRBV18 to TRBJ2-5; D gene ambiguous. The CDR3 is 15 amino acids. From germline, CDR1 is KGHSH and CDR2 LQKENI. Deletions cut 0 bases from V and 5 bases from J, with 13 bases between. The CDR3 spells CASSPPERVGETQYF. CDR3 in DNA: TGTGCCAGCTCACCACCGGAGAGAGTCGGGGAGACCCAGTACTTC.

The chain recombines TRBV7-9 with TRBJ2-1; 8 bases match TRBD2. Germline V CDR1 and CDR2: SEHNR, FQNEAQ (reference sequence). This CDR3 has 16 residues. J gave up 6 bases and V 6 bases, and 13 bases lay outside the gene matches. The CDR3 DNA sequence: TGTGCCAGCAGGGTGGTGGCGGGGGGAGGTCCCAATGAGCAGTTCTTC. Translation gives CASRVVAGGGPNEQFF.

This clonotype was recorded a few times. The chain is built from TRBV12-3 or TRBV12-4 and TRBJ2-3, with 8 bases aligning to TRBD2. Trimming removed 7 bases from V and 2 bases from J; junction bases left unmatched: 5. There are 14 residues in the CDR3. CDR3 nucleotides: TGTGCCAGCACCCGCGGGGGGCCCACAGATACGCAGTATTTT. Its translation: CASTRGGPTDTQYF.

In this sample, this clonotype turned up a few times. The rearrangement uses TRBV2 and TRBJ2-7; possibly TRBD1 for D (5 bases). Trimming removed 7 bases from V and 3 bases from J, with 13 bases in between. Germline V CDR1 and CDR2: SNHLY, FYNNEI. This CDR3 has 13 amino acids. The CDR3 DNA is TGTGCCAGCACCTCCGCCAGGGACTACGAGCAGTACTTC. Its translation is CASTSARDYEQYF.

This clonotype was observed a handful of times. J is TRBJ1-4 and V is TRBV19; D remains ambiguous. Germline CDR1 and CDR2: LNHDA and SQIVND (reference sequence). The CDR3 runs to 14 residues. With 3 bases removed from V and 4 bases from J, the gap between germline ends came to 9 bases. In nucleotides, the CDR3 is TGTGCCAGTAGTATCACAGCAAATAATGAAAAACTGTTTTTT. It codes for CASSITANNEKLFF.

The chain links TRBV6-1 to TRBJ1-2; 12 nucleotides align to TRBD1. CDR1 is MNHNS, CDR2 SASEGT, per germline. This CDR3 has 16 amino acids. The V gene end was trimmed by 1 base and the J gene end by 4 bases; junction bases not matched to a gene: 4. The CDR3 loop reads CASSEGGTGGPYGYTF. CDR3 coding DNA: TGTGCCAGCAGTGAAGGGGGGACAGGGGGCCCCTATGGCTACACCTTC.

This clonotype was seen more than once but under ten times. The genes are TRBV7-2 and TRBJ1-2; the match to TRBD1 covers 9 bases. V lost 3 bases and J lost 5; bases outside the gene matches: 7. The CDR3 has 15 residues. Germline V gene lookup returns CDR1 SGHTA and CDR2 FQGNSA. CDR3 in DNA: TGTGCCAGCAGCTTGTCCGGGGGACAGGGATATGGCTACACCTTC. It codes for CASSLSGGQGYGYTF.

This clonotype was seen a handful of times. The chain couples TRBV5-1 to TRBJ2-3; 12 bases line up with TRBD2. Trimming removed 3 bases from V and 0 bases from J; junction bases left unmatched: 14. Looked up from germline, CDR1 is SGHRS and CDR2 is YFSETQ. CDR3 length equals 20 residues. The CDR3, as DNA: TGCGCCAGCAGCTCCCCTAGCGGGAGGGTCTCCGGTGTTAGCACAGATACGCAGTATTTT. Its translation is CASSSPSGRVSGVSTDTQYF.

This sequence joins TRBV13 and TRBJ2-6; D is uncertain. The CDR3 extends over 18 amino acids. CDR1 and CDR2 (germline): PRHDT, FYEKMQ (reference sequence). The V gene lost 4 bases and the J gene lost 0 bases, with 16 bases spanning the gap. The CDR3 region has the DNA TGTGCCAGCAGCTACGGACGCCTACCCGGCTCTGGGGCCAACGTCCTGACTTTC. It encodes CASSYGRLPGSGANVLTF. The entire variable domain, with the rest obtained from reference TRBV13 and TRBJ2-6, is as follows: AAGVIQSPRHLIKEKRETATLKCYPIPRHDTVYWYQQGPGQDPQFLISFYEKMQSDKGSIPDRFSAQQFSDYHSELNMSSLELGDSALYFCASSYGRLPGSGANVLTFGAGSRLTVL.

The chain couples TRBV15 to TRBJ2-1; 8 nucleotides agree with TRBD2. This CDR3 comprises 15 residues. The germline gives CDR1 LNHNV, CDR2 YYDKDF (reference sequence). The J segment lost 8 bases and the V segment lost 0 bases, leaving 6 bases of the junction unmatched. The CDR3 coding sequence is TGTGCCACCAGCAGAGACTCCGGGGGGGCCTATGAGCAGTTCTTC. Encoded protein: CATSRDSGGAYEQFF.

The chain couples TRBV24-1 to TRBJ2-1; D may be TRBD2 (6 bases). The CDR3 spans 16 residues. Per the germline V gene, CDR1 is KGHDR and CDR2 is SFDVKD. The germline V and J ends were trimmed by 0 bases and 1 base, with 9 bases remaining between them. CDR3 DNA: TGTGCCACCAGTGATTTGGGCGGGGAATCCTACAATGAGCAGTTCTTC. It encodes CATSDLGGESYNEQFF.

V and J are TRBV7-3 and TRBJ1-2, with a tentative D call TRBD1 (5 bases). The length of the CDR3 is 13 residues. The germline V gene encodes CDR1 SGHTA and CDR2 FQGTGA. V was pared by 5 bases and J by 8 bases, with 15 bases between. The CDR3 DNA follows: TGTGCCAGCAGCGGTGCGGGGCCAACGGGCTACACCTTC. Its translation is CASSGAGPTGYTF.

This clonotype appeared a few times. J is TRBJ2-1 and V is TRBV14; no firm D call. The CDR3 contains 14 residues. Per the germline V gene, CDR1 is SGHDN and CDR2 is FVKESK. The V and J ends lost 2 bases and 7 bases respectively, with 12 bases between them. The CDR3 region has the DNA TGTGCCAGCAGCCAACTTGCCAGGAATAATGAGCAGTTCTTC. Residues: CASSQLARNNEQFF.

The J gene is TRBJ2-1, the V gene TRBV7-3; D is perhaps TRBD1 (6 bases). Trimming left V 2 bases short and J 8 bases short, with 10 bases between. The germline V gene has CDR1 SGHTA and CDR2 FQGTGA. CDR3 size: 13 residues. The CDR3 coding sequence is TGTGCCAGCAGCTTATTCAGGGGTCATGAGCAGTTCTTC. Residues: CASSLFRGHEQFF.